These 10 T cell receptor beta chains originate from one sample sequenced in a study of memory CD4+ T cells and cytomegalovirus serostatus. Data came from immunoSEQ multiplex PCR; TCRdb stores just in-frame clones and leaves some out. This table holds over 40,000 clones, roughly 77% found once. Single viable CD3+CD4+CD8-CD45RO+ cells were sorted as the memory CD4+ T cells. The specimen was memory CD4+ T cells from blood. Receptor source: an adult in good health and CMV-seronegative.

V is TRBV19 and J is TRBJ1-5; 8 nucleotides align to TRBD1. V shed 7 bases and J 6 bases; nucleotides not matched to a gene: 11. Germline V gene sequence: CDR1 LNHDA, CDR2 SQIVND (reference sequence). The CDR3 is 15 residues long. Written as DNA, the CDR3 is TGTGCCAGTAACAAAAGACAGGGGTGGACTCAGCCCCAGCATTTT. Its translation: CASNKRQGWTQPQHF.

V gene TRBV19 combines with J gene TRBJ1-1, with 9 bases lining up with TRBD1. Germline V gene data show CDR1 as LNHDA and CDR2 as SQIVND (reference sequence). The ends lost 7 bases at V and 2 bases at J; junction bases unmatched: 8. CDR3 length equals 15 residues. The CDR3 here is CASKDLTGGNTEAFF. As DNA, the CDR3 is TGTGCCAGTAAAGACCTGACAGGGGGAAACACTGAAGCTTTCTTT.

This chain links TRBV9 with TRBJ2-1, with 7 bases fitting TRBD1. The CDR3 contains 18 residues. Germline trimming cut 0 bases from V and 0 bases from J; bases unmatched to any gene: 9. Germline V CDR1 and CDR2: SGDLS, YYNGEE. CDR3 amino acids: CASSVDWGQSSSYNEQFF. CDR3 bases: TGTGCCAGCAGCGTAGATTGGGGACAGTCAAGCTCCTACAATGAGCAGTTCTTC.

The chain uses TRBV6-5 and TRBJ1-2; D is possibly TRBD1 (6 bases). The V end was cut by 2 bases, the J end by 4 bases, with 14 bases between. The germline CDR1 and CDR2 sequences are MNHEY and SVGAGI. The CDR3 loop spans 15 amino acids. For the CDR3, the DNA is TGTGCCAGCAGTTACCAAAGGGGGGGTCTCTATGGCTACACCTTC. Amino acid sequence: CASSYQRGGLYGYTF.

The chain recombines TRBV11-3 with TRBJ2-1; 8 bases match TRBD2. In germline, CDR1 is SGHNT, CDR2 YENEEA. The CDR3 loop spans 16 amino acids. J lost 1 base, V lost 5 bases, and 7 bases had no gene match. This CDR3 reads CASSPRAGVSYNEQFF. As DNA, the CDR3 is TGTGCCAGCAGCCCTCGAGCGGGGGTTTCCTACAATGAGCAGTTCTTC. The full variable domain, with the rest looked up from reference TRBV11-3 and TRBJ2-1, is EAGVVQSPRYKIIEKKQPVAFWCNPISGHNTLYWYLQNLGQGPELLIRYENEEAVDDSQLPKDRFSAERLKGVDSTLKIQPAELGDSAVYLCASSPRAGVSYNEQFFGPGTRLTVL.

This clone occurred once. The chain employs TRBV5-1 and TRBJ1-2, with 7 bases matching TRBD1. In germline, CDR1 is SGHRS, CDR2 YFSETQ. Unmatched junction bases numbered 8, after V lost 1 base and J lost 8 bases. CDR3 length equals 14 residues. CDR3 DNA: TGCGCCAGCAGCTTGCGGGGACAGTCAAACGGCTACACCTTC. This sequence encodes CASSLRGQSNGYTF.

The rearrangement uses TRBV6-1 and TRBJ1-5; unclear D gene. Germline assignment: CDR1 MNHNS and CDR2 SASEGT. Trimming removed 0 bases at V and 13 bases at J, with 25 bases between. CDR3 length: 17 amino acids. The CDR3 protein is CASSEALGDPRPEHQHF. The CDR3 bases are TGTGCCAGCAGTGAAGCGCTAGGTGACCCCCGACCCGAACATCAGCATTTT.

J is TRBJ1-5 and V is TRBV18; 8 bases match TRBD1. The CDR3 is 14 residues long. Unmatched junction bases numbered 8, after V lost 6 bases and J lost 7 bases. Germline-derived CDR1 and CDR2 are KGHSH and LQKENI. The CDR3, as DNA: TGTGCCAGCTCCCCAGACAGGGGCCTACAGCCCCAGCATTTT. Protein product: CASSPDRGLQPQHF. Together with reference TRBV18 and TRBJ1-5, the CDR3 gives the full variable domain: NAGVMQNPRHLVRRRGQEARLRCSPMKGHSHVYWYRQLPEEGLKFMVYLQKENIIDESGMPKERFSAEFPKEGPSILRIQQVVRGDSAAYFCASSPDRGLQPQHFGDGTRLSIL.

This clone was seen a single time. The sample carries other DNA sequences with the same CDR3. The chain combines TRBV6-5 with TRBJ1-5, with D possibly being TRBD1 (5 bases). Germline loops: CDR1 MNHEY, CDR2 SVGAGI. This CDR3 contains 15 residues. V lost 6 bases and J lost 5, with 17 bases in between. In DNA, the CDR3 is TGTGCCAGCAGGTCGAGGCAGGGTGGGGATCAGCCCCAGCATTTT. It yields the protein CASRSRQGGDQPQHF.

The chain links TRBV2 to TRBJ1-5; weak D call: TRBD1 (5 bases). The V end lost 4 bases, the J end lost 4 bases, and 11 bases lay between the germline ends. This CDR3 comprises 14 residues. Germline V CDR1 and CDR2: SNHLY, FYNNEI. Here the CDR3 DNA reads TGTGCCAGCAGTGGGGGAAGGGGTAATCAGCCCCAGCATTTT. It is translated as CASSGGRGNQPQHF.